Given below is one TCR beta chain in context. What it binds is not known. This sample is part of a study of cytomegalovirus exposure and HLA in healthy donors. The wider study: Earlier sequencing of some 190 million T cells yielded under 120 million unique TCR beta sequences.

The study, taken as a whole, reports: In vitro work confirmed that a few CMV-associated chains recognize CMV antigens. Immune exposure was documented only through CMV serostatus. In a later analysis, compared with equally common non-associated chains, HLA-associated beta chains were more expanded.

The PCR had 60 Vbeta and 13 Jbeta primers. Assay: immunoSEQ multiplex PCR; the TCRdb copy retains only in-frame clones and omits some. The table lists some 120,000 clones, approximately 78% of them singletons, with about 1.8% in the top ten. This TCR was recovered from a man aged 35 to 55 in good health and CMV-seronegative. The specimen sequenced was PBMCs.

The CDR3 DNA sequence: TGTGCCAGCAGTGGGCAGGGGGCTCCCCTTGCTGAAGCTTTCTTT. As protein: CASSGQGAPLAEAFF. The chain is built from TRBV28 and TRBJ1-1; 8 bases align to TRBD1. This CDR3 is built from 15 residues. Germline V CDR1 and CDR2: MDHEN, SYDVKM. Trimming took 5 bases from V and 6 from J; bases not matched to a gene: 11.